What follows are 23 T cell receptor beta chains derived from one specimen sequenced in a study of T cells after yellow fever vaccination. From the 5' RACE reads, TCRdb called clonotypes with MiXCR, one entry per CDR3 protein. The sample has about 350,000 distinct CDR3 sequences, roughly 4% seen once. Sequenced material: PBMCs, taken 5 days after the yellow fever booster vaccination. The origin of the receptors is a man aged 18 to 29 who received the YFV17D yellow fever vaccine.

This clonotype appeared a few times. The V gene is TRBV6-2 or TRBV6-3, the J gene TRBJ2-3, with 8 bases matching TRBD2. Germline V gene lookup returns CDR1 MNHEY and CDR2 SVGEGT. The CDR3 spans 19 residues. Trimming cost V 2 bases and J 0 bases; bases outside gene matches: 13. The DNA of the CDR3 is TGTGCCAGCAGTTACCCGGCGGGGGGCCCGGGGACGAGCACAGATACGCAGTATTTT. Protein: CASSYPAGGPGTSTDTQYF.

This clonotype was seen repeatedly, ten times or more. This chain connects TRBV7-2 to TRBJ2-5; 9 bases align to TRBD2. The germline V gene has CDR1 SGHTA and CDR2 FQGNSA. J was trimmed by 9 bases and V by 4 bases; bases with no gene match: 9. CDR3 size: 14 residues. CDR3 sequence (DNA): TGTGCCAGCAGCTCTGGGACTAGCCCTTTGGCCCAGTACTTC. Residues: CASSSGTSPLAQYF.

The V call is TRBV5-6, the J call TRBJ2-7; maybe TRBD1 (5 bases). Germline V gene sequence: CDR1 SGHDT, CDR2 YYEEEE. CDR3 length: 13 amino acids. V was clipped by 6 bases and J by 3 bases, with 13 bases between them. The CDR3 protein is CASNRAGFYEQYF. Written as DNA, the CDR3 is TGTGCCAGCAACAGAGCAGGGTTCTACGAGCAGTACTTC.

There are many counts of this clonotype. V usage is TRBV4-1 and J usage is TRBJ2-3; 10 nucleotides agree with TRBD2. The V and J ends lost 8 bases and 2 bases, in that order; junction bases with no gene match: 13. The CDR3 is made up of 17 amino acids. Germline loops: CDR1 MGHRA, CDR2 YSYEKL. CDR3 sequence: CASRPPSAGGATDTQYF. In DNA, the CDR3 is TGCGCCAGCCGACCTCCCTCAGCGGGGGGGGCCACAGATACGCAGTATTTT.

This clonotype was recorded a few times. The CDR3 protein is CASRGVPSYEQYF. CDR3 coding DNA: TGCGCCAGCAGAGGGGTTCCCTCCTACGAGCAGTACTTC. The chain combines TRBV5-1 with TRBJ2-7, with a weak D call TRBD1 (5 bases). Trimming cost V 5 bases and J 0 bases, with 9 bases left between them. Germline V lookup: CDR1 SGHRS, CDR2 YFSETQ. This CDR3 has 13 residues. Full variable domain (remainder filled in from reference TRBV5-1 and TRBJ2-7): KAGVTQTPRYLIKTRGQQVTLSCSPISGHRSVSWYQQTPGQGLQFLFEYFSETQRNKGNFPGRFSGRQFSNSRSEMNVSTLELGDSALYLCASRGVPSYEQYFGPGTRLTVT.

V is TRBV7-6 and J is TRBJ2-7; TRBD2 is a possible D gene (5 bases). The CDR3 extends over 15 amino acids. Germline values: CDR1 SGHVS, CDR2 FNYEAQ. Trimming took 5 bases from V and 1 from J, leaving 15 bases between them. CDR3 residues: CASSRGPGPSYEQYF. CDR3 nucleotides: TGTGCCAGCAGCCGGGGTCCGGGCCCTTCCTACGAGCAGTACTTC.

This clonotype was recorded a few times. This rearrangement joins TRBV6-6 to TRBJ2-3, with TRBD2 matching over 8 bases. The CDR3 spans 15 residues. The V and J ends lost 6 bases and 0 bases, in that order; junction bases with no gene match: 5. Germline V gene data show CDR1 as MNHNY and CDR2 as SVGAGI (reference sequence). The DNA of the CDR3 is TGTGCCAGCAGAAATAGCGGGGTCAGCACAGATACGCAGTATTTT. It codes for CASRNSGVSTDTQYF.

This chain joins TRBV5-5 and TRBJ1-1; 10 nucleotides agree with TRBD1. Looked up from germline, CDR1 is SGHKS and CDR2 is YYEKEE (reference sequence). Trimming removed 8 bases from V and 3 bases from J; junction bases left unmatched: 10. The CDR3 spans 15 residues. CDR3 bases: TGTGCCAGGGGCTCGAGGACAGGGGGGGACACTGAAGCTTTCTTT. This codes for CARGSRTGGDTEAFF.

This clonotype has just a few counts. The rearrangement links TRBV7-2 to TRBJ2-3; D uncertain. Per the germline V gene, CDR1 is SGHTA and CDR2 is FQGNSA. The CDR3 length is 11 residues. Trimming stripped 2 bases from V and 7 bases from J, with 4 bases between. CDR3 in DNA: TGTGCCAGCAGCTTAAAAAATACGCAGTATTTT. It is translated as CASSLKNTQYF. Together with reference TRBV7-2 and TRBJ2-3, the CDR3 gives the full variable domain: GAGVSQSPSNKVTEKGKDVELRCDPISGHTALYWYRQSLGQGLEFLIYFQGNSAPDKSGLPSDRFSAERTGGSVSTLTIQRTQQEDSAVYLCASSLKNTQYFGPGTRLTVL.

The chain links TRBV11-1 to TRBJ2-4; D unclear. The CDR3 runs 14 residues. Per germline, CDR1 SGHAT and CDR2 FQDESV (reference sequence). Trimming cost V 4 bases and J 3 bases, with 10 bases left between them. CDR3 coding DNA: TGTGCCAGCAGCTCGCCGCCGGGCAAAAACATTCAGTACTTC. As protein: CASSSPPGKNIQYF. The variable domain in full, completed from reference TRBV11-1 and TRBJ2-4, reads EAEVAQSPRYKITEKSQAVAFWCDPISGHATLYWYRQILGQGPELLVQFQDESVVDDSQLPKDRFSAERLKGVDSTLKIQPAELGDSAMYLCASSSPPGKNIQYFGAGTRLSVL.

The rearrangement joins TRBV7-2 to TRBJ2-1; TRBD2 matches 7 bases. CDR3 length: 16 residues. Germline values: CDR1 SGHTA, CDR2 FQGNSA. The trim removed 5 bases at V and 4 bases at J, leaving 11 bases unmatched. CDR3 bases: TGTGCCAGCAGCCCACCGGCGGGGGTCATTTACAATGAGCAGTTCTTC. It codes for CASSPPAGVIYNEQFF. Filled out from reference TRBV7-2 and TRBJ2-1, the complete variable domain reads GAGVSQSPSNKVTEKGKDVELRCDPISGHTALYWYRQSLGQGLEFLIYFQGNSAPDKSGLPSDRFSAERTGGSVSTLTIQRTQQEDSAVYLCASSPPAGVIYNEQFFGPGTRLTVL.

This clonotype came up a few times. V usage is TRBV4-1 and J usage is TRBJ2-2, with 7 bases that match TRBD1. This CDR3 region has 16 residues. V gave up 4 bases and J gave up 2 bases; unmatched junction bases: 7. From germline, CDR1 is MGHRA and CDR2 YSYEKL. DNA of the CDR3: TGCGCCAGCAGCCCAAAGGGACAGACTAACACCGGGGAGCTGTTTTTT. Translating it yields CASSPKGQTNTGELFF.

There are a few counts of this clonotype. The rearrangement links TRBV3-1 to TRBJ2-7; no clear D gene. The V end lost 5 bases, the J end lost 3 bases, and 14 bases lay between the germline ends. The germline CDR1 and CDR2 sequences are LGHDT and YNNKEL (reference sequence). The CDR3 is 14 amino acids. The CDR3 DNA follows: TGTGCCAGCAGCTCGACGACATCAAACTACGAGCAGTACTTC. Its translation: CASSSTTSNYEQYF.

This chain links TRBV7-2 with TRBJ2-3; 9 bases line up with TRBD2. V lost 0 bases, J lost 4 bases, and 5 bases stayed unmatched. The CDR3 is made up of 16 amino acids. The germline V gene has CDR1 SGHTA and CDR2 FQGNSA. The DNA for the CDR3 is TGTGCCAGCAGCTTAGCGCCTAGCGGGGCGGCAGATACGCAGTATTTT. Protein: CASSLAPSGAADTQYF. The full variable domain, completed using reference TRBV7-2 and TRBJ2-3, is GAGVSQSPSNKVTEKGKDVELRCDPISGHTALYWYRQSLGQGLEFLIYFQGNSAPDKSGLPSDRFSAERTGGSVSTLTIQRTQQEDSAVYLCASSLAPSGAADTQYFGPGTRLTVL.

This clonotype has only a few counts. The chain joins TRBV4-2 to TRBJ2-5, with no clear D. The V and J ends lost 6 bases and 2 bases respectively, with 10 bases between them. This CDR3 contains 13 residues. CDR1 is LGHNA and CDR2 is YNFKEQ in the germline V gene. CDR3 loop: CASSPAEQETQYF. The CDR3 DNA reads TGTGCCAGCAGTCCCGCGGAGCAAGAGACCCAGTACTTC.

This clonotype showed up many times. This chain uses TRBV7-2 with TRBJ1-6; a possible D gene is TRBD1 (5 bases). This CDR3 region has 15 residues. Germline-derived CDR1 and CDR2 are SGHTA and FQGNSA. Trimming removed 5 bases at V and 6 bases at J, with 14 bases between. CDR3 DNA: TGTGCCAGCAGCCCCAGGGTGTTCGGTAATTCACCCCTCCACTTT. Its translation is CASSPRVFGNSPLHF.

In its sample, this clonotype was seen a few times. The chain joins TRBV30 to TRBJ1-1; TRBD1 aligns across 11 bases. Germline V lookup: CDR1 GTSNPN, CDR2 SVGIG (reference sequence). The CDR3 spans 16 residues. The J segment lost 10 bases and the V segment lost 0 bases, leaving 13 bases of the junction unmatched. The CDR3 is CAWSVLRTGGLWGAFF. The CDR3 DNA is TGTGCCTGGAGTGTACTAAGGACAGGGGGCCTTTGGGGAGCTTTCTTT.

This clonotype was seen ten or more times. The chain uses TRBV4-2 and TRBJ1-2; the D is unclear. This CDR3 is built from 13 residues. Germline CDR1 reads LGHNA; CDR2 reads YNFKEQ. Trimming removed 0 bases at V and 5 bases at J, with 7 bases between. This CDR3 is CASSQDDEYGYTF. In nucleotides, the CDR3 is TGTGCCAGCAGCCAAGATGACGAGTATGGCTACACCTTC.

This clonotype was observed a handful of times. The V gene is TRBV27, the J gene TRBJ1-2; 7 nucleotides line up with TRBD1. Germline V CDR1 and CDR2: MNHEY, SMNVEV (reference sequence). The CDR3 covers 15 residues. Losses at the gene ends were 0 bases for V and 7 bases for J; bases not matched to a gene: 8. CDR3 sequence: CASSLSIGGLIGYTF. CDR3 nucleotides: TGTGCCAGCAGTTTATCAATAGGGGGCCTTATTGGCTACACCTTC.

This clonotype was recorded at least ten times. The genes are TRBV27 and TRBJ1-4, with D possibly being TRBD1 (5 bases). CDR1 and CDR2 from the germline V gene are MNHEY and SMNVEV (reference sequence). Trimming shortened V by 3 bases and J by 7 bases, and 12 bases separated the two germline ends. The CDR3 contains 14 residues. CDR3 residues: CASSFGVDIEKLFF. The CDR3, as DNA: TGTGCCAGCAGTTTCGGGGTGGACATTGAAAAACTGTTTTTT. Full variable domain (missing parts from reference TRBV27 and TRBJ1-4): EAQVTQNPRYLITVTGKKLTVTCSQNMNHEYMSWYRQDPGLGLRQIYYSMNVEVTDKGDVPEGYKVSRKEKRNFPLILESPSPNQTSLYFCASSFGVDIEKLFFGSGTQLSVL.

Only a few counts were recorded for this clonotype. The V gene is TRBV7-6, the J gene TRBJ2-3; D tentatively fits TRBD1 or TRBD2 (5 bases each). CDR3 length: 16 amino acids. The V and J ends lost 2 bases and 2 bases respectively, with 14 bases between them. Germline V gene sequence: CDR1 SGHVS, CDR2 FNYEAQ. The CDR3 DNA reads as TGTGCCAGCAGCTTACAGTTCCGGGGACCCACAGATACGCAGTATTTT. It translates to CASSLQFRGPTDTQYF. Full variable domain (remainder filled in from reference TRBV7-6 and TRBJ2-3): GAGVSQSPRYKVTKRGQDVALRCDPISGHVSLYWYRQALGQGPEFLTYFNYEAQQDKSGLPNDRFSAERPEGSISTLTIQRTEQRDSAMYRCASSLQFRGPTDTQYFGPGTRLTVL.

This clonotype appeared once. This may arise from a read error, as a much more abundant clone is one base away. This chain's CDR3 is CASSLDLKGTSKYF. As DNA, the CDR3 is TGTGCCAGCAGCTTAGACTTGAAGGGGACTTCGAAGTATTTT. V gene TRBV7-9 combines with J gene TRBJ2-3, with D possibly being TRBD2 (6 bases). From germline, CDR1 is SEHNR and CDR2 FQNEAQ (reference sequence). V lost 1 base, J lost 13 bases, and 18 bases lay in between. The CDR3 extends over 14 amino acids.

A few counts support this clonotype. In nucleotides, the CDR3 is TGTGCCAGCGGCACCCCGAAAGGCGGAGGGTACGAGCAGTACTTC. Protein: CASGTPKGGGYEQYF. This chain joins TRBV27 and TRBJ2-7; perhaps TRBD2 as D (6 bases). The CDR3 contains 15 residues. Per germline, CDR1 MNHEY and CDR2 SMNVEV (reference sequence). The V end was cut by 8 bases, the J end by 4 bases, with 21 bases between.